The 18 T cell receptor beta chains in this list originate from one sample, sequenced in a study of T cell responses to AZD1222 COVID-19 vaccine. Assay used: immunoSEQ multiplex PCR; TCRdb lists only in-frame clones, some missing. The sample lists about 140,000 clones, 93% occurring once. The sequenced sample was peripheral blood, obtained on day 0 of AZD1222 vaccination. The source is an adult in good health.

This clone has a handful of counts. The V gene is TRBV2, the J gene TRBJ1-5; 7 nucleotides align to TRBD1. The V gene end was trimmed by 5 bases and the J gene end by 4 bases; junction bases not matched to a gene: 8. Germline loops: CDR1 SNHLY, CDR2 FYNNEI. CDR3 length: 15 amino acids. CDR3 in DNA: TGTGCCAGCAGTAGAAACAGGGGTCTGAATCAGCCCCAGCATTTT. Protein sequence: CASSRNRGLNQPQHF.

The chain is built from TRBV5-6 and TRBJ1-1; 7 nucleotides line up with TRBD1. Germline CDR1 is SGHDT and CDR2 is YYEEEE. V shed 3 bases and J 1 base; nucleotides not matched to a gene: 3. The CDR3 is 14 residues long. The CDR3 DNA reads as TGTGCCAGCAGCTCGGACAGGTCGAACACTGAAGCTTTCTTT. Amino acids: CASSSDRSNTEAFF.

The rearrangement links TRBV5-6 to TRBJ1-5; the D gene is possibly TRBD1 (6 bases). Germline lookup yields CDR1 SGHDT and CDR2 YYEEEE. V shed 4 bases and J shed 4 bases, with 15 bases lying between them. The CDR3 has 15 amino acids. The CDR3 DNA is TGTGCCAGCAGCCTCACAGGGTTTTCAAATCAGCCCCAGCATTTT. Its translation: CASSLTGFSNQPQHF.

The V call is TRBV19, the J call TRBJ2-3; D is unresolved. CDR3 length equals 15 residues. Germline CDR1 reads LNHDA; CDR2 reads SQIVND (reference sequence). The germline V and J ends were trimmed by 5 bases and 0 bases, with 12 bases remaining between them. The CDR3 sequence: CASSPWTGSTDTQYF. The CDR3 nucleotides read TGTGCCAGTAGTCCCTGGACCGGGAGCACAGATACGCAGTATTTT.

This clone was counted once. The chain recombines TRBV6-5 with TRBJ1-1; a possible D gene is TRBD1 (5 bases). V lost 2 bases, J lost 4 bases, and 17 bases lay in between. In germline, CDR1 is MNHEY, CDR2 SVGAGI. The CDR3 loop spans 16 amino acids. As DNA, the CDR3 is TGTGCCAGCAGTTACGACATTGGCAAGGGGAGCACTGAAGCTTTCTTT. Translation: CASSYDIGKGSTEAFF.

V gene TRBV19 combines with J gene TRBJ1-6; D is ambiguous. Germline V lookup: CDR1 LNHDA, CDR2 SQIVND (reference sequence). Trimming left V 6 bases short and J 10 bases short, with 13 bases between. The CDR3 length is 13 residues. CDR3 residues: CASSSTFQSPLHF. CDR3 nucleotide sequence: TGTGCCAGTAGCAGCACGTTTCAATCACCCCTCCACTTT.

J is TRBJ1-2 and V is TRBV30, with 7 nucleotides matching TRBD1. Germline CDR1 GTSNPN, CDR2 SVGIG (reference sequence). V dropped 3 bases and J dropped 6; count of bases not matched to a gene: 10. The CDR3 sequence is 14 residues long. The CDR3 DNA is TGTGCCTGGAGGGGACAGTCAAAAAGGGATGGCTACACCTTC. It yields the protein CAWRGQSKRDGYTF.

V is TRBV5-1 and J is TRBJ1-2; D perhaps matches TRBD1 (6 bases). The CDR3 spans 14 residues. Trimming stripped 1 base from V and 7 bases from J, with 14 bases between. Per the germline V gene, CDR1 is SGHRS and CDR2 is YFSETQ. The CDR3 sequence: CASSLTGISGGYTF. DNA for the CDR3: TGCGCCAGCAGCTTGACAGGGATCAGCGGTGGCTACACCTTC.

This clone came up once. This CDR3 is CASRWSGASTDTQYF. CDR3 nucleotide sequence: TGCGCCAGCAGGTGGAGCGGAGCTAGCACAGATACGCAGTATTTT. This chain connects TRBV5-1 to TRBJ2-3, with D perhaps TRBD2 (5 bases). Germline V CDR1 and CDR2: SGHRS, YFSETQ. Between the trimmed V and J ends, which lost 5 bases and 0 bases, there was a span of 13 bases. This CDR3 is 15 amino acids long.

As regards this clone: At the DNA level, this CDR3 is encoded by other sequences in the same sample as well. The gene calls are TRBV19 and TRBJ1-5; D gene uncertain. Germline V gives CDR1 LNHDA, CDR2 SQIVND (reference sequence). V was shortened by 1 base and J by 2 bases, with 3 bases between the two germline ends. The CDR3 covers 13 residues. CDR3: CASSIGGNQPQHF. The CDR3 DNA follows: TGTGCCAGTAGTATAGGAGGCAATCAGCCCCAGCATTTT.

V gene TRBV11-2 combines with J gene TRBJ2-7; 10 positions agree with TRBD1. The germline CDR1 and CDR2 sequences are SGHAT and FQNNGV. V shed 5 bases and J 2 bases; nucleotides not matched to a gene: 3. This CDR3 has 14 amino acids. CDR3 protein: CASSPGQGAYEQYF. The CDR3 nucleotides are TGTGCCAGCAGCCCAGGACAGGGGGCCTACGAGCAGTACTTC. Full variable domain (missing parts from reference TRBV11-2 and TRBJ2-7): EAGVAQSPRYKIIEKRQSVAFWCNPISGHATLYWYQQILGQGPKLLIQFQNNGVVDDSQLPKDRFSAERLKGVDSTLKIQPAKLEDSAVYLCASSPGQGAYEQYFGPGTRLTVT.

The chain has TRBV2 and TRBJ2-7; 7 bases are shared with TRBD1. The CDR3 loop spans 13 amino acids. With 8 bases clipped from V and 2 bases from J, the junction kept 6 bases outside the gene matches. CDR1 and CDR2 from the germline V gene are SNHLY and FYNNEI. The CDR3 here is CASLKGTAYEQYF. Written as DNA, the CDR3 is TGTGCCAGCTTGAAGGGGACAGCCTACGAGCAGTACTTC.

This chain connects TRBV30 to TRBJ1-2; D remains unclear. V gave up 0 bases and J gave up 4 bases, with 12 bases separating them. The CDR3 totals 14 residues. CDR1 is GTSNPN, CDR2 SVGIG, per germline (reference sequence). The CDR3: CAWSVPRRGYGYTF. The DNA for the CDR3 is TGTGCCTGGAGTGTACCCAGACGGGGCTATGGCTACACCTTC.

The chain has TRBV3-1 (or the pseudogene TRBV3-2) and TRBJ2-5; D is uncertain. Germline V gene data show CDR1 as LGHDT and CDR2 as YNNKEL (reference sequence). V gave up 0 bases and J gave up 4 bases, with 3 bases separating them. This CDR3 is built from 12 residues. The CDR3 is CASSQDLETQYF. CDR3 sequence (DNA): TGTGCCAGCAGCCAAGATCTAGAGACCCAGTACTTC.

The chain couples TRBV28 to TRBJ2-3; tentative D call: TRBD2 (5 bases). The germline V gene has CDR1 MDHEN and CDR2 SYDVKM. Trimming shortened V by 5 bases and J by 6 bases, and 15 bases separated the two germline ends. This CDR3 comprises 14 residues. The DNA for the CDR3 is TGTGCCAGCAGTCTCGGACCTAAGCGGGATACGCAGTATTTT. This gives the protein CASSLGPKRDTQYF.

In DNA, the CDR3 is TGCGCCAGCACCGAGGAGGGACCTACCAGCTCTGGGGCCAACGTCCTGACTTTC. It is translated as CASTEEGPTSSGANVLTF. V and J are TRBV10-1 and TRBJ2-6, with a tentative D call TRBD2 (6 bases). Per the germline V gene, CDR1 is WNHNN and CDR2 is SYGVQD (reference sequence). The CDR3 is made up of 18 amino acids. V shed 7 bases and J shed 0 bases, with 19 bases lying between them.

V is TRBV4-1 and J is TRBJ1-1; possibly TRBD1 for D (6 bases). In germline, CDR1 is MGHRA, CDR2 YSYEKL. Trimming removed 0 bases at V and 6 bases at J, with 17 bases between. CDR3 length equals 16 residues. This CDR3 reads CASSQDLLGGAPEAFF. CDR3 sequence (DNA): TGCGCCAGCAGCCAAGATCTTCTTGGGGGGGCACCTGAAGCTTTCTTT.

This chain joins TRBV15 and TRBJ2-5; 10 nucleotides align to TRBD2. Germline lookup yields CDR1 LNHNV and CDR2 YYDKDF (reference sequence). The CDR3 has 16 residues. With V trimmed by 1 base and J by 7 bases, 9 bases remained unmatched. CDR3 amino acids: CATSRVQAGGAATQYF. In DNA, the CDR3 is TGTGCCACCAGCAGAGTTCAAGCGGGGGGGGCTGCGACCCAGTACTTC.